Listed here are 32 T cell receptor beta chains from one sample, sequenced in a study of vaccination and CD4 T cells after COVID-19. No antigens are known for them. An Oncomine TCR Beta short-read assay was used to sequence the DNA from cultured CD4+ T cells. TCRdb fed the PCR reads into MiXCR, producing one record per CDR3 protein. The sample includes some 10,000 distinct CDR3 sequences, less than 55% of them seen just once. Stated treatment: roughly ten-day PBMC culture with coronavirus spike peptide pools or control peptides (ViraFEST assay). The sequenced sample was CD4+ T cells from blood, cultured in vitro. The source is a human donor who had recovered from COVID-19.

The chain couples TRBV27 to TRBJ1-5; D uncertain. CDR1 MNHEY and CDR2 SMNVEV come from the germline V gene (reference sequence). The V and J ends lost 3 bases and 4 bases respectively, with 7 bases between them. The CDR3 is 13 residues long. CDR3: CASSLAENQPQHF. The DNA of the CDR3 is TGTGCCAGCAGTTTGGCGGAAAATCAGCCCCAGCATTTT.

By share of the sample, this clonotype is medium-sized. This sequence joins TRBV12-3 or TRBV12-4 and TRBJ2-7; D is ambiguous. The CDR3 spans 13 residues. Trimming stripped 3 bases from V and 2 bases from J, with 8 bases between. The CDR3 is CASSLSFTYEQYF. The CDR3 region has the DNA TGTGCCAGCAGTTTGAGCTTTACCTACGAGCAGTACTTC.

J is TRBJ2-3 and V is TRBV6-1; 7 bases fit TRBD2. The CDR3 loop spans 16 amino acids. Germline lookup yields CDR1 MNHNS and CDR2 SASEGT. V lost 5 bases and J lost 4; bases outside the gene matches: 12. The CDR3 DNA sequence: TGTGCCAGCAGTCCCCGAGGCGGAACTAGCGCAGATACGCAGTATTTT. This gives the protein CASSPRGGTSADTQYF.

The gene calls are TRBV5-4 and TRBJ2-3; D possibly corresponds to TRBD1 (6 bases). With 4 bases removed from V and 0 bases from J, the gap between germline ends came to 12 bases. The CDR3 runs 15 residues. CDR1 and CDR2 from the germline V gene are SGHNT and YYREEE (reference sequence). The CDR3 sequence: CASSGGQTSTDTQYF. The CDR3, as DNA: TGTGCCAGCAGCGGAGGACAGACTAGCACAGATACGCAGTATTTT. The full variable domain, its missing parts supplied by reference TRBV5-4 and TRBJ2-3, is ETGVTQSPTHLIKTRGQQVTLRCSSQSGHNTVSWYQQALGQGPQFIFQYYREEENGRGNFPPRFSGLQFPNYSSELNVNALELDDSALYLCASSGGQTSTDTQYFGPGTRLTVL.

The chain uses TRBV30 and TRBJ1-1; D not certain. The ends were cut back, 0 bases at V and 0 bases at J, with 8 bases in the middle. Germline V gene data show CDR1 as GTSNPN and CDR2 as SVGIG (reference sequence). This CDR3 has 14 amino acids. The CDR3 loop reads CAWSVKALNTEAFF. CDR3 bases: TGTGCCTGGAGTGTAAAGGCCCTGAACACTGAAGCTTTCTTT.

This chain uses TRBV7-9 with TRBJ2-2; 7 nucleotides agree with TRBD1. Germline trimming cut 5 bases from V and 6 bases from J; bases unmatched to any gene: 9. The CDR3 sequence is 15 residues long. Germline V gives CDR1 SEHNR, CDR2 FQNEAQ (reference sequence). The CDR3 region has the DNA TGTGCCAGCAGCACGGGACAGTTTGATTCCGGGGAGCTGTTTTTT. This translates into CASSTGQFDSGELFF.

The V call is TRBV11-2, the J call TRBJ1-3; tentative D call: TRBD1 (5 bases). Trimming stripped 5 bases from V and 2 bases from J, with 13 bases between. The CDR3 is 15 residues long. CDR1 is SGHAT and CDR2 is FQNNGV in the germline V gene. CDR3: CASSLGGGTGNTIYF. The CDR3 DNA reads as TGTGCCAGCAGCCTCGGGGGAGGGACTGGAAACACCATATATTTT.

The rearrangement joins TRBV19 to TRBJ1-1; D not certain. The CDR3 covers 12 residues. Trimming removed 8 bases at V and 1 base at J, with 8 bases between. Looked up from germline, CDR1 is LNHDA and CDR2 is SQIVND (reference sequence). The CDR3 sequence: CASGPGNTEAFF. The CDR3 DNA follows: TGTGCCAGTGGCCCGGGGAACACTGAAGCTTTCTTT. Variable domain in full (rest from reference TRBV19 and TRBJ1-1): DGGITQSPKYLFRKEGQNVTLSCEQNLNHDAMYWYRQDPGQGLRLIYYSQIVNDFQKGDIAEGYSVSREKKESFPLTVTSAQKNPTAFYLCASGPGNTEAFFGQGTRLTVV.

The V gene is TRBV6-5, the J gene TRBJ1-2; no clear D. Germline CDR1 MNHEY, CDR2 SVGAGI. The CDR3 is 14 residues long. Trimming cost V 2 bases and J 8 bases, with 15 bases left between them. The CDR3 sequence: CASSYQASGRGYTF. DNA of the CDR3: TGTGCCAGCAGTTACCAAGCAAGCGGGAGGGGCTACACCTTC.

This clonotype was recorded only once. The rearrangement joins TRBV19 to TRBJ1-2; 11 bases align to TRBD1. Germline lookup yields CDR1 LNHDA and CDR2 SQIVND (reference sequence). The CDR3 runs to 14 residues. With V trimmed by 5 bases and J by 3 bases, 2 bases remained unmatched. DNA for the CDR3: TGTGCCAGTAGTTTGGGACAGGGGGACTATGGCTACACCTTC. Translation: CASSLGQGDYGYTF.

The chain is built from TRBV4-3 and TRBJ1-2, with a possible D match to TRBD1 (5 bases). Germline V gives CDR1 LGHNA, CDR2 YSLEER. The CDR3 contains 16 residues. V lost 0 bases and J 3 bases, leaving 14 bases between the germline ends. CDR3 loop: CASSQDAGYSDYGYTF. The CDR3 DNA follows: TGCGCCAGCAGCCAAGATGCAGGGTATTCAGACTATGGCTACACCTTC.

This clonotype was seen only a few times. This chain uses TRBV27 with TRBJ1-2; 11 bases match TRBD1. After removal of 0 bases from V and 8 bases from J, the junction contained 2 bases not matched to a gene. Germline V gene data show CDR1 as MNHEY and CDR2 as SMNVEV (reference sequence). The CDR3 spans 14 residues. The DNA of the CDR3 is TGTGCCAGCAGTTTATCGTGGGACAGGGGGGGCTACACCTTC. As protein: CASSLSWDRGGYTF.

The V call is TRBV7-9, the J call TRBJ2-2; D gene unclear. Looked up from germline, CDR1 is SEHNR and CDR2 is FQNEAQ (reference sequence). The CDR3 covers 13 residues. V was clipped by 1 base and J by 6 bases, with 6 bases between them. The CDR3 sequence is CASSLDSAGELFF. CDR3 bases: TGTGCCAGCAGCTTAGACTCAGCCGGGGAGCTGTTTTTT.

The J gene is TRBJ1-3, the V gene TRBV7-9, with 9 bases lining up with TRBD1. Trimming took 3 bases from V and 0 from J; bases not matched to a gene: 0. The CDR3 length is 15 residues. CDR1 is SEHNR, CDR2 FQNEAQ, per germline (reference sequence). The CDR3 DNA follows: TGTGCCAGCAGCTTGGACAGGGGCTCTGGAAACACCATATATTTT. Translated, it gives CASSLDRGSGNTIYF.

This clonotype was counted only a few times. The chain combines TRBV12-5 with TRBJ1-2; 7 bases are a match to TRBD1. Germline CDR1 and CDR2: LGHNT and FRNRAP. V shed 6 bases and J 5 bases; nucleotides not matched to a gene: 3. CDR3 size: 12 residues. CDR3 DNA: TGTGCTAGTGGGCGGGACAGTTATGGCTACACCTTC. This gives the protein CASGRDSYGYTF.

This chain links TRBV29-1 with TRBJ2-3; D call uncertain. CDR1 and CDR2 (germline): SQVTM, ANQGSEA. The V end lost 0 bases, the J end lost 0 bases, and 10 bases lay between the germline ends. The CDR3 has 15 amino acids. CDR3 nucleotides: TGCAGCGTTGAAGATCGGGCGACGAGCACAGATACGCAGTATTTT. Its translation: CSVEDRATSTDTQYF.

This clonotype was counted only a few times. The chain is built from TRBV28 and TRBJ1-2; TRBD1 agrees at 10 bases. This CDR3 comprises 16 residues. Trimming at V came to 6 bases and at J to 2 bases, leaving 9 bases not matched to a gene. Germline loops: CDR1 MDHEN, CDR2 SYDVKM. The CDR3 loop reads CASSSPRTGGNYGYTF. For the CDR3, the DNA is TGTGCCAGCAGCTCCCCACGGACAGGGGGAAACTATGGCTACACCTTC.

This clonotype occurred a few times. The V call is TRBV11-3, the J call TRBJ2-3, with TRBD2 matching over 11 bases. This CDR3 is 16 amino acids long. CDR1 is SGHNT, CDR2 YENEEA, per germline. Germline trimming cut 5 bases from V and 2 bases from J; bases unmatched to any gene: 6. As DNA, the CDR3 is TGTGCCAGCAGCCTTAGCGGGGGGGCCGTCACAGATACGCAGTATTTT. Encoded protein: CASSLSGGAVTDTQYF.

Concerning this clonotype itself: A junction end diverges from the germline sequence, so it may reflect a read error. The chain has TRBV5-1 and TRBJ2-5; D is ambiguous. CDR3 size: 11 residues. The germline V gene encodes CDR1 SGHRS and CDR2 YFSETQ. The chain's CDR3 is CASSPSETRYF. Written as DNA, the CDR3 is TGCGCCAGCAGTCCCTCGGAGACCCGGTACTTC.

This clonotype was counted only a few times. The chain joins TRBV20-1 to TRBJ2-3, with 10 bases lining up with TRBD2. Trimming took 5 bases from V and 4 from J; bases not matched to a gene: 3. CDR3 length: 13 amino acids. Germline V gene sequence: CDR1 DFQATT, CDR2 SNEGSKA (reference sequence). CDR3 in DNA: TGCAGTGCTCTAGCGGGGGACCCAGATACGCAGTATTTT. Translation: CSALAGDPDTQYF.

On this clonotype itself: One junction end does not reproduce the germline sequence, and a read error may be involved. This chain joins TRBV5-3 and TRBJ1-1; unclear D gene. TRBV5-3 belongs to the ORF category, with a function that is uncertain. This CDR3 has 15 amino acids. The CDR3 is CASSSTVTRGTEAFF. The CDR3, as DNA: TGTGCCAGCAGCTCAACAGTGACCCGGGGCACTGAAGCTTTCTTT.

The rearrangement links TRBV30 to TRBJ2-3; perhaps TRBD1 as D (5 bases). Germline CDR1 and CDR2: GTSNPN and SVGIG (reference sequence). The CDR3 spans 16 residues. With 0 bases removed from V and 2 bases from J, the gap between germline ends came to 15 bases. The CDR3 sequence: CAWSVQETLLTDTQYF. The DNA of the CDR3 is TGTGCCTGGAGTGTACAGGAGACACTCCTCACAGATACGCAGTATTTT.

This clonotype was seen a few times. V gene TRBV15 combines with J gene TRBJ2-5; D not resolved. V lost 5 bases and J lost 5, with 12 bases in between. In germline, CDR1 is LNHNV, CDR2 YYDKDF (reference sequence). The CDR3 totals 13 residues. CDR3 residues: CATSESLQETQYF. The CDR3 nucleotides read TGTGCCACCAGCGAATCCCTCCAGGAGACCCAGTACTTC. The whole variable domain, remainder taken from reference TRBV15 and TRBJ2-5, is DAMVIQNPRYQVTQFGKPVTLSCSQTLNHNVMYWYQQKSSQAPKLLFHYYDKDFNNEADTPDNFQSRRPNTSFCFLDIRSPGLGDTAMYLCATSESLQETQYFGPGTRLLVL.

This clonotype occurred a few times. This chain connects TRBV27 to TRBJ1-1; 8 bases agree with TRBD1. Per germline, CDR1 MNHEY and CDR2 SMNVEV (reference sequence). There are 14 residues in the CDR3. Trimming took 7 bases from V and 0 from J; bases not matched to a gene: 4. CDR3 region: CASTGGRMNTEAFF. The CDR3 DNA follows: TGTGCCAGCACAGGGGGCCGGATGAACACTGAAGCTTTCTTT.

The gene calls are TRBV19 and TRBJ2-7, with 8 bases matching TRBD1. The CDR3 consists of 15 residues. The germline V gene encodes CDR1 LNHDA and CDR2 SQIVND (reference sequence). V shed 7 bases, J shed 0 bases, and the junction held 8 bases outside the gene matches. This chain's CDR3 is CASIQRTGSSYEQYF. Written as DNA, the CDR3 is TGTGCCAGTATACAACGGACAGGGTCCTCCTACGAGCAGTACTTC.

This clonotype appeared once. The gene calls are TRBV10-1 and TRBJ2-3; 10 bases map to TRBD1. Per the germline V gene, CDR1 is WNHNN and CDR2 is SYGVQD (reference sequence). This CDR3 comprises 15 residues. After removal of 4 bases from V and 3 bases from J, the junction contained 4 bases not matched to a gene. The CDR3: CASSGPGQGTDTQYF. CDR3 nucleotide sequence: TGCGCCAGCAGTGGACCGGGACAGGGGACAGATACGCAGTATTTT.

This clonotype was observed a few times. The chain is built from TRBV7-8 and TRBJ2-3; TRBD1 agrees at 7 bases. The J segment lost 0 bases and the V segment lost 5 bases, leaving 5 bases of the junction unmatched. Germline V gives CDR1 SGHVS, CDR2 FQNEAQ. The CDR3 has 15 amino acids. This CDR3 reads CASSGDRASTDTQYF. The CDR3 region has the DNA TGTGCCAGCAGCGGCGACAGGGCCAGCACAGATACGCAGTATTTT.

The CDR3 spells CASSLTDTQYF. The CDR3 bases are TGTGCCAGCAGCCTTACAGATACGCAGTATTTT. The chain combines TRBV7-9 with TRBJ2-3; D unclear. V lost 5 bases and J 3 bases, leaving 3 bases between the germline ends. This CDR3 is 11 amino acids long. In germline, CDR1 is SEHNR, CDR2 FQNEAQ (reference sequence).

This clonotype has a handful of counts. The chain has TRBV5-1 and TRBJ1-1, with 8 bases identical to TRBD1. Looked up from germline, CDR1 is SGHRS and CDR2 is YFSETQ. V shed 0 bases, J shed 7 bases, and the junction held 2 bases outside the gene matches. The CDR3 is 13 amino acids. CDR3 DNA sequence: TGCGCCAGCAGCTTGGGGACAGGGTTTGAAGCTTTCTTT. It specifies CASSLGTGFEAFF.

This clonotype was detected a few times. CDR3 residues: CASTFVPGQGNGEQFF. DNA for the CDR3: TGTGCCAGCACTTTCGTACCGGGACAGGGTAATGGTGAGCAGTTCTTC. J is TRBJ2-1 and V is TRBV27, with 9 bases that match TRBD1. Trimming cost V 7 bases and J 9 bases; bases outside gene matches: 16. The length of the CDR3 is 16 residues. Germline lookup yields CDR1 MNHEY and CDR2 SMNVEV (reference sequence).

This clonotype has just a few counts. This sequence joins TRBV5-1 and TRBJ2-3, with D tentatively TRBD2 (6 bases). The CDR3 length is 15 residues. V lost 4 bases and J 11 bases, leaving 23 bases between the germline ends. Looked up from germline, CDR1 is SGHRS and CDR2 is YFSETQ. Here the CDR3 reads CASSTGTSPPLGQYF. DNA of the CDR3: TGCGCCAGCAGCACCGGGACTTCTCCTCCCTTAGGGCAGTATTTT.

The J gene is TRBJ2-2, the V gene TRBV12-3 or TRBV12-4; D uncertain. This CDR3 has 15 residues. V lost 0 bases, J lost 3 bases, and 8 bases lay in between. The CDR3 sequence: CASSLALMDTGELFF. DNA for the CDR3: TGTGCCAGCAGTTTAGCGCTAATGGACACCGGGGAGCTGTTTTTT.